The entry below describes one TCR beta chain. The antigen it recognizes is unknown. The sample holds no much larger clone one base away, and base qualities are not on file. TCRbeta CDR3 regions were amplified from genomic DNA using the immunoSEQ Assay, a bias-controlled multiplex PCR. Concerning the study's data processing: The number of nucleated cells in each sample was estimated by amplification of reference gene primers within the assay. Sequence reads were collapsed and filtered to measure the absolute abundance of every unique TCRbeta CDR3 rearrangement. For each sample, productive Simpson clonality was calculated as the square root of Simpson's diversity index across productive rearrangements. Held by TCRdb, this immuneACCESS table contains in-frame sequences only and omits some clones. Under half of the omission traces to an unresolved V gene where checked; the cause of the rest is unknown. The V and J calls and the clone size are those of that table, but D and trimming were determined from the DNA. The table for this sample lists around 99,000 clones; around 89% of them were counted only once. The ten largest clones represent approximately 6.8% of the sample.

The data are from a study of blood T cell repertoires in COVID-19 (dated by TCRdb to between 2020 and 2021). Context from the whole study: Samples covering the acute and convalescent phases of COVID-19 were provided by collaborators in the United States, Italy and Spain. Deeply sampled blood TCRbeta repertoires from subjects exposed to, actively infected with, or recovered from COVID-19 were included in the dataset. The repertoires were released in a freely available public database intended as a resource for research on the immune response to SARS-CoV-2. Samples came from the ongoing ImmuneRACE study (first 160 participants) plus 1,254 subjects from 6 global collaborators. The material from the prospective study consisted of cDNA or gDNA derived from T cells, B-cell-depleted T cells, or PBMCs. A de-identified subject ID, COVID-19 status, age in years and sex were almost always included in the sample metadata. HLA class I and class II types, where available, came from metadata supplied by the sample provider rather than from assay-based typing. Results the study describes overall, beyond this receptor: Clinical and demographic metadata were provided uncurated, with the amount varying by source and participant.

Whole blood was collected in K2EDTA tubes by collaborating institutions according to the institutions' own protocols. Collaborator samples were shipped for TCRbeta analysis as frozen whole blood, isolated PBMCs, or DNA extracted from either sample type. Sequencing was done on a sample of peripheral blood. The receptor was isolated from a man aged 50-60 years with active or convalescent COVID-19.

The nucleotide sequence is given as TGTGCCAGCAGTCTACGACCCGCTAGCGGGAGGGGGGAGCTGTTTTTT. This is translated as CASSLRPASGRGELFF. Rearrangement joined TRBV11-3 to TRBJ2-2, and 11 junction bases match TRBD2. The CDR3 contains 16 residues, cysteine and phenylalanine counted. Only the CDR3 DNA stays, 48 bases, in frame from base 1. After removal of 6 bases from V and 8 bases from J, the junction retains 11 bases not matched to a gene. The germline V gene provides CDR1 SGHNT and CDR2 YENEEA.